Listed below are T cell receptor beta chains from one sample, sequenced in a study of tumor-infiltrating lymphocytes in oesophageal squamous cell carcinoma. Via MiXCR, TCRdb re-called the PCR reads, giving one row per CDR3 protein. The table includes over 10,000 distinct CDR3 sequences, under 60% detected once. The sequencing sample was made of blood. The origin of the receptors is a female donor with esophageal squamous cell carcinoma. CDR3s include the opening cysteine and the closing phenylalanine or tryptophan.

J | V | length | CDR3
TRBJ1-6 | TRBV12-3/TRBV12-4 | 17 | CASSLAGGRGLNSPLHF
TRBJ2-3 | TRBV7-2 | 18 | CASSLVGSGDTSTDTQYF
- | TRBV11-2 | 15 | CASSSRGVSYNEQFF
- | TRBV24-1 | 15 | CATSDRTGNRDTQYF
TRBJ2-1 | TRBV28 | 18 | CASSFPGTSGYSYNEQFF
- | TRBV27 | 14 | CASRRKGDQETQYF
TRBJ1-2 | TRBV6-1 | 15 | CASSESYTDRGSYTF
TRBJ2-1 | TRBV7-2 | 15 | CASSLTSGRIDEQFF
TRBJ1-1 | TRBV7-3 | 16 | CASSPKRLGGTYEQYF
- | TRBV7-6 | 17 | CASSLFASGGDSYEQYF
TRBJ2-1 | TRBV7-2 | 14 | CASRPGTGADEQFF
TRBJ2-3 | TRBV7-2 | 19 | CASSLVRTSRTPSTDTQYF
TRBJ1-5 | TRBV28 | 14 | CASSLSQAPGPQHF
- | TRBV7-3 | 16 | CASGDLFGFGGDEQFF
TRBJ2-5 | TRBV12-3/TRBV12-4 | 15 | CASSLAGTSEETQYF
TRBJ2-1 | TRBV2 | 15 | CASRGTSGNYNEQFF
- | TRBV7-9 | 15 | CASSLGPAAYNEQFF
TRBJ1-1 | TRBV7-8 | 14 | CASSLRQESTEAFF
TRBJ1-6 | TRBV5-1 | 16 | CASSSAGGQGGSPLHF
- | TRBV7-6 | 11 | CASSLEDEQYF
- | TRBV7-9 | 16 | CASRHNDGISGNTIYF
TRBJ1-3 | TRBV7-9 | 15 | CASSLEGGLGNTIYF
TRBJ2-5 | TRBV7-3 | 13 | CASSVDREREQYF
- | TRBV10-3 | 21 | CAISDDPGTGSSLFSYNEQFF
- | TRBV12-3/TRBV12-4 | 15 | CASSLASGRSNEQYF
- | TRBV7-8 | 12 | CASSLDGNEQFF
TRBJ2-1 | TRBV6-1 | 14 | CASMLAGSYNEQFF
TRBJ2-6 | TRBV27 | 17 | CASSLVRASSGANVLTF
TRBJ2-5 | TRBV7-6 | 18 | CASSLATGQGELGETQYF
TRBJ2-7 | TRBV6-1 | 12 | CASFSRIYEQYF
- | TRBV12-3/TRBV12-4 | 14 | CASSLLGSQETQYF
TRBJ2-6 | TRBV7-6 | 15 | CASSLERSGANVLTF
TRBJ2-7 | TRBV7-3 | 15 | CASSLGGGGSYEQYF
TRBJ2-7 | TRBV2 | 15 | CASIEQGAGTYEQYF
TRBJ2-3 | TRBV7-9 | 14 | CASSLVQGIDTQYF
- | TRBV11-2 | 12 | CASSFNRLEQYF
- | TRBV15 | 14 | CATSRETATYEQYF
TRBJ1-4 | TRBV12-3/TRBV12-4 | 17 | CASSWGRELATNEKLFF
- | TRBV12-3/TRBV12-4 | 14 | CASSSEANRETQYF
TRBJ1-2 | TRBV7-6 | 15 | CASSLENSWVDGYTF
TRBJ2-5 | TRBV7-3 | 15 | CASSFSGGLQETQYF
- | TRBV5-3 | 11 | CASSLAHEQFF
- | TRBV28 | 17 | CASSTTMVLPPYNEQFF
TRBJ2-1 | TRBV7-8 | 12 | CASSLVINEQFF
TRBJ1-2 | TRBV5-6 | 16 | CASSSAGAQDLYGYTF
TRBJ2-5 | TRBV7-8 | 14 | CASSLDRGPGEQYF
TRBJ2-3 | TRBV9 | 17 | CASSPRAMGPSTDTQYF
- | TRBV28 | 12 | CASSTLPYEQYF
TRBJ2-1 | TRBV6-1 | 16 | CASSDGGGLAHNEQFF